This T cell receptor beta chain comes out of a study of blood T cell repertoires in COVID-19. The V end was cut by 3 bases, the J end by 6 bases, with 8 bases between. The germline gives CDR1 MGHRA, CDR2 YSYEKL. CDR3 length: 13 residues. Data came from immunoSEQ multiplex PCR; TCRdb stores just in-frame clones and leaves some out. The table includes about 180,000 clones, 70% to 90% detected once. This rearrangement joins TRBV4-1 to TRBJ2-2; D gene uncertain. Sequencing was done on a sample of peripheral blood. The receptor was derived from a man aged 18 to 29 who had recovered from COVID-19. Here the CDR3 DNA reads TGCGCCAGCAGCCAGCGGTTGGCCGGGGAGCTGTTTTTT. This sequence encodes CASSQRLAGELFF.